The clone carrying this T cell receptor (beta chain) was detected only a few times. V lost 3 bases, J lost 5 bases, and 0 bases stayed unmatched. The CDR3 is 13 residues long. Germline CDR1 is KGHDR and CDR2 is SFDVKD. The sample is drawn from a study of T-cell memory formation after mild COVID-19. One entry per CDR3 protein, called by TCRdb with MiXCR from the 5' RACE reads. The profile shows approximately 570,000 distinct CDR3 sequences, more than 15% of them singletons. The receptor's source is an adult woman who had mild COVID-19 (a few samples of this study predate the infection). Cell type and time point are not known. The chain joins TRBV24-1 to TRBJ1-1, with 9 bases aligning to TRBD1. The specimen sequenced was PBMCs or a T cell subset sorted from them (not recorded which). The DNA for the CDR3 is TGTGCCACCAGTGATGGGACAGGGACTGAAGCTTTCTTT. It codes for CATSDGTGTEAFF.